This T cell receptor (beta chain) derives from a study of cytomegalovirus exposure and HLA in healthy donors. Study findings and constraints: CMV serostatus stood as the only immune exposure information on hand. For most TCR sequences rarity was the rule, although some public TCRs occurred in many donors.

Each donor was healthy, and each was a bone marrow donor. At collection, donors were nominally healthy, but unrecorded immune exposures were probable. With 60 Vbeta and 13 Jbeta primers, the PCR was carried out. Profiled with immunoSEQ multiplex PCR; TCRdb holds only in-frame clones, not every one. This sample carries 100,000 or so clones, over 75% of them seen once, and the ten largest clones take approximately 11%. The germline V and J ends were trimmed by 2 bases and 6 bases, with 11 bases remaining between them. CDR1 and CDR2 from the germline V gene are ENHRY and SYGVKD. The CDR3 has 13 residues. Note on this clone: Its target is not known.

Sequenced sample: PBMCs. The V call is TRBV10-3, the J call TRBJ2-7, with a weak D call TRBD1 (5 bases). The clonotype originates from a man between 40 and 49 years old in good health and CMV-seropositive. Here the CDR3 reads CAISEERRAEQYF. CDR3 in DNA: TGTGCCATCAGTGAGGAGCGCAGGGCCGAGCAGTACTTC.